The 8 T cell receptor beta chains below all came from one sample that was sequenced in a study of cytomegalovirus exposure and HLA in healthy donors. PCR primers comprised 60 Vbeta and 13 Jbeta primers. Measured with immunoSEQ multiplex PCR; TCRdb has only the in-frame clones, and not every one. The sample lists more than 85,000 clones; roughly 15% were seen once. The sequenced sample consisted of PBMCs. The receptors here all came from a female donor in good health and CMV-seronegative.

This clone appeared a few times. CDR3 in amino acids: CASRPGADQPQHF. The CDR3 DNA reads as TGTGCCAGCAGACCGGGAGCCGATCAGCCCCAGCATTTT. This chain connects TRBV28 to TRBJ1-5; D uncertain. Germline V gene data show CDR1 as MDHEN and CDR2 as SYDVKM. Deletions cut 6 bases from V and 5 bases from J, with 11 bases between. CDR3 size: 13 residues.

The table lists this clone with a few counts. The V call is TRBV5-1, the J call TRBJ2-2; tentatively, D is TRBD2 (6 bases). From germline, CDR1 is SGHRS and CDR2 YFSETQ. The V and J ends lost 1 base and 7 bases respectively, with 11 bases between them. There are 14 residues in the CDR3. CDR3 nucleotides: TGCGCCAGCAGCTTGAGGACCGGGGGCGGGGAGCTGTTTTTT. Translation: CASSLRTGGGELFF.

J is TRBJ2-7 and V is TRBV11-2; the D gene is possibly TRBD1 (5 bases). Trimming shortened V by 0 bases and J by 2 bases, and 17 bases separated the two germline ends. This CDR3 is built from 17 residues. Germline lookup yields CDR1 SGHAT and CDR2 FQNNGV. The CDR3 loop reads CASSLEYFSREAYEQYF. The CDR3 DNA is TGTGCCAGCAGCTTAGAGTATTTTAGCAGGGAAGCCTACGAGCAGTACTTC.

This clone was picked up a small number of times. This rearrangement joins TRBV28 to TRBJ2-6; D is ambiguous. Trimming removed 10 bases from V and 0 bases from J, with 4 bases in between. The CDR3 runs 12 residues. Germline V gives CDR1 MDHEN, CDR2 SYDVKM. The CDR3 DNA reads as TGTGCCACCCTCTCTGGGGCCAACGTCCTGACTTTC. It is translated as CATLSGANVLTF.

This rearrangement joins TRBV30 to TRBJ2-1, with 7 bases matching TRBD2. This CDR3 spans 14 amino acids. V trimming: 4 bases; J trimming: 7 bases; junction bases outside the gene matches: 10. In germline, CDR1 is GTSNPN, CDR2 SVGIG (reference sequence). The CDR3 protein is CAWKANPGGNEQFF. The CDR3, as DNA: TGTGCCTGGAAAGCTAACCCCGGGGGGAATGAGCAGTTCTTC.

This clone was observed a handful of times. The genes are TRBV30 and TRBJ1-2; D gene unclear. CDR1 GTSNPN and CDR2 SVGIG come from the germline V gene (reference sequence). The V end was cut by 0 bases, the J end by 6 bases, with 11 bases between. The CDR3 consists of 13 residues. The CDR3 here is CAWSVEQYDGYTF. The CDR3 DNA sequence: TGTGCCTGGAGTGTAGAACAGTACGATGGCTACACCTTC.

The CDR3, as DNA: TGTGCCAGCAGCTGGGGGAGGGGCGGGACCGGCAACGAGCAGTACTTC. It is translated as CASSWGRGGTGNEQYF. The V and J genes are TRBV5-4 and TRBJ2-7, with 7 bases matching TRBD2. The trim removed 3 bases at V and 5 bases at J, leaving 14 bases unmatched. Germline lookup yields CDR1 SGHNT and CDR2 YYREEE (reference sequence). The CDR3 is made up of 16 amino acids.

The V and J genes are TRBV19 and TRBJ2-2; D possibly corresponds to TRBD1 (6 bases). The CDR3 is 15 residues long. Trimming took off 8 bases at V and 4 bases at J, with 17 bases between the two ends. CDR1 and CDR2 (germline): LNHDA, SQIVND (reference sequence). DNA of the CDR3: TGTGCCAGTGGGAGCTACAGGGTCGGCACCGGGGAGCTGTTTTTT. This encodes CASGSYRVGTGELFF. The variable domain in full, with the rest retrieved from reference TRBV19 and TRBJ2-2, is DGGITQSPKYLFRKEGQNVTLSCEQNLNHDAMYWYRQDPGQGLRLIYYSQIVNDFQKGDIAEGYSVSREKKESFPLTVTSAQKNPTAFYLCASGSYRVGTGELFFGEGSRLTVL.